This T cell receptor (beta chain) originates from a study of shared clonotypes between healthy human individuals. Study-level results: Sequencing of the sorted subsets was shown by rarefaction to be incomplete despite large depth.

Healthy HIV-negative adults without recent acute infections or vaccinations served as donors. The CD4+ fraction was divided into a CD45RA+ naive subset and a CD45RA-negative memory subset. The assay was immunoSEQ multiplex PCR, and TCRdb's table has in-frame clones only and misses some. The sample has roughly 1 million clones; around 75% are singletons. Turning to this clone: Its antigen remains unidentified.

The sample comprised memory CD4+ T cells sorted from blood. Documented subset: CD45RA-negative fraction. The source of this sequence is a man aged 18 to 29 in good health.

The CDR3 loop is CASSLGYTTTNEKLFF. CDR3 DNA: TGTGCCAGCAGCTTAGGGTACACCACAACTAATGAAAAACTGTTTTTT. The V call is TRBV11-2, the J call TRBJ1-4, with D unresolved. Per the germline V gene, CDR1 is SGHAT and CDR2 is FQNNGV. Trimming pared 1 base from V and 0 bases from J, leaving 9 bases between. CDR3 length: 16 residues. Together with reference TRBV11-2 and TRBJ1-4, the CDR3 gives the full variable domain: EAGVAQSPRYKIIEKRQSVAFWCNPISGHATLYWYQQILGQGPKLLIQFQNNGVVDDSQLPKDRFSAERLKGVDSTLKIQPAKLEDSAVYLCASSLGYTTTNEKLFFGSGTQLSVL.